This T cell receptor (beta chain) was recorded in a study of B cell selection in AIRE deficiency. Using immunoSEQ multiplex PCR, the repertoire was profiled, and TCRdb retains in-frame clones only, with some absent. Of roughly 25,000 clones in the sample, approximately 96% are singletons; the top ten hold 0.2% to 0.25%. Conventional CD4 T cells were sorted as CD4+CD127+ cells. This TCR was recovered from a human donor in good health. Sequenced: CD4+CD127+ conventional T cells sorted from PBMCs.

The DNA of the CDR3 is TGTGCCAGCAGTGGCCGGGACCTAAATGAAAAACTGTTTTTT. Protein product: CASSGRDLNEKLFF. The V and J genes are TRBV25-1 and TRBJ1-4; TRBD1 might be the D (5 bases). V gave up 4 bases and J gave up 5 bases, with 11 bases separating them. CDR1 MGHDK and CDR2 SYGVNS come from the germline V gene. The CDR3 totals 14 residues.